These 24 T cell receptor beta chains came from one sample sequenced in a study of blood T cell repertoires in COVID-19. The protocol was immunoSEQ multiplex PCR, while the TCRdb copy is restricted to in-frame clones and leaves out a portion. This sample carries about 280,000 clones, approximately 85% of them seen once, and the ten largest clones take 5.1%. The sequencing sample was made of peripheral blood. Receptor source: a man in his fifties or sixties with active or convalescent COVID-19.

The rearrangement uses TRBV5-5 and TRBJ2-1; TRBD2 agrees at 10 bases. Germline-derived CDR1 and CDR2 are SGHKS and YYEKEE (reference sequence). Losses at the gene ends were 4 bases for V and 9 bases for J; bases not matched to a gene: 22. CDR3 length: 19 residues. CDR3 residues: CASSTSQTALAGVLAEQFF. The CDR3 nucleotides read TGTGCCAGCAGCACATCACAAACGGCCCTAGCGGGAGTGTTAGCTGAGCAGTTCTTC.

The CDR3 spells CASSNSIGTDTQYF. As DNA, the CDR3 is TGCGCCAGCAGCAATAGTATCGGCACAGATACGCAGTATTTT. V and J are TRBV4-1 and TRBJ2-3; D is unresolved. V lost 5 bases and J 1 base, leaving 10 bases between the germline ends. The length of the CDR3 is 14 residues. Germline CDR1 MGHRA, CDR2 YSYEKL.

In its sample, this clone was seen a few times. Additional DNA sequences in this sample encode the identical CDR3. The J gene is TRBJ1-1, the V gene TRBV6-5; a weak D match, TRBD1 (5 bases). V lost 2 bases, J lost 7 bases, and 8 bases lay in between. The CDR3 is 12 residues long. The germline CDR1 and CDR2 sequences are MNHEY and SVGAGI. The DNA for the CDR3 is TGTGCCAGCAGTTACCGGGGGGGTGAAGCTTTCTTT. This codes for CASSYRGGEAFF.

The gene calls are TRBV4-1 and TRBJ2-6, with D tentatively TRBD2 (5 bases). Germline V gene lookup returns CDR1 MGHRA and CDR2 YSYEKL. Trimming pared 1 base from V and 0 bases from J, leaving 13 bases between. The CDR3 is made up of 18 amino acids. The CDR3 DNA reads TGCGCCAGCAGCCAAGTGGTAGCGCCGTACTCTGGGGCCAACGTCCTGACTTTC. Protein product: CASSQVVAPYSGANVLTF.

This clone was found once. The genes are TRBV6-6 and TRBJ1-2, with TRBD1 identical over 7 bases. This CDR3 has 11 amino acids. Germline CDR1 is MNHNY and CDR2 is SVGAGI (reference sequence). V was clipped by 4 bases and J by 14 bases; unmatched bases: 7. The CDR3: CASSSDRRWTF. The DNA for the CDR3 is TGTGCCAGCAGTTCGGACAGGCGTTGGACCTTC.

This clone appeared a single time. The V gene is TRBV29-1, the J gene TRBJ1-5; D remains ambiguous. The CDR3 is made up of 14 amino acids. CDR1 is SQVTM and CDR2 is ANQGSEA in the germline V gene. This chain's CDR3 is CIMGAPLTNQPQHF. DNA of the CDR3: TGCATCATGGGCGCGCCACTCACAAATCAGCCCCAGCATTTT.

J is TRBJ1-2 and V is TRBV19; D unclear. The germline CDR1 and CDR2 sequences are LNHDA and SQIVND (reference sequence). The CDR3 is 14 amino acids. V dropped 2 bases and J dropped 4 bases, with 11 bases sitting between them. The CDR3 protein is CASSILNSVYGYTF. The CDR3 DNA reads TGTGCCAGTAGTATACTAAATTCGGTCTATGGCTACACCTTC.

The chain recombines TRBV5-1 with TRBJ2-3; 11 nucleotides align to TRBD2. The V and J ends lost 5 bases and 0 bases, in that order; junction bases with no gene match: 5. Germline V gives CDR1 SGHRS, CDR2 YFSETQ. The CDR3 contains 16 residues. The DNA for the CDR3 is TGCGCCAGCAGGGAAGGGACTAGCGGTAGCACAGATACGCAGTATTTT. Translation: CASREGTSGSTDTQYF.

The rearrangement links TRBV5-4 to TRBJ2-5; 9 bases line up with TRBD2. CDR1 and CDR2 (germline): SGHNT, YYREEE (reference sequence). Trimming at V came to 4 bases and at J to 5 bases, leaving 24 bases not matched to a gene. The CDR3 length is 20 residues. In DNA, the CDR3 is TGTGCCAGCAGCATTGGCGAGCGGGAGGCCTTGGGCCGTAGTGGGGAGACCCAGTACTTC. Amino acid sequence: CASSIGEREALGRSGETQYF.

The rearrangement links TRBV6-1 to TRBJ1-1; 7 positions match TRBD1. This CDR3 spans 14 amino acids. CDR1 is MNHNS and CDR2 is SASEGT in the germline V gene. V trimming: 3 bases; J trimming: 2 bases; junction bases outside the gene matches: 3. In DNA, the CDR3 is TGTGCCAGCAGTGATGGGACAGCCAACACTGAAGCTTTCTTT. It translates to CASSDGTANTEAFF.

The chain employs TRBV7-9 and TRBJ2-2, with 9 bases matching TRBD2. Germline loops: CDR1 SEHNR, CDR2 FQNEAQ (reference sequence). The CDR3 is 14 residues long. Trimming removed 11 bases from V and 5 bases from J; junction bases left unmatched: 9. The CDR3 coding sequence is TGTGCCGGCTTGGCTAGCGGGATAACCGGGGAGCTGTTTTTT. Its translation is CAGLASGITGELFF.

This clone was counted once. The chain couples TRBV12-3 or TRBV12-4 to TRBJ2-7; TRBD2 might be the D (5 bases). CDR3 length: 13 amino acids. The V end lost 5 bases, the J end lost 6 bases, and 14 bases lay between the germline ends. CDR3 nucleotide sequence: TGTGCCAGCAGTAGTGCGGGTACGGGCGAGCAGTACTTC. Translated, it gives CASSSAGTGEQYF.

The chain uses TRBV28 and TRBJ2-7; 7 bases are shared with TRBD2. V lost 8 bases, J lost 9 bases, and 7 bases stayed unmatched. The CDR3 consists of 11 residues. Germline V gene sequence: CDR1 MDHEN, CDR2 SYDVKM. Written as DNA, the CDR3 is TGTGCCAGCGGGCCCGGGGGGAGGCAGTACTTC. Its translation is CASGPGGRQYF.

The CDR3 DNA sequence: TGTGCCAGCAGTCCCCTATCAAACAATGAGCAGTTCTTC. This codes for CASSPLSNNEQFF. The V call is TRBV2, the J call TRBJ2-1; D is undetermined. Germline assignment: CDR1 SNHLY and CDR2 FYNNEI. This CDR3 spans 13 amino acids. The V end was cut by 5 bases, the J end by 5 bases, with 10 bases between.

V gene TRBV5-1 combines with J gene TRBJ2-5, with D unresolved. Germline V lookup: CDR1 SGHRS, CDR2 YFSETQ. Trimming removed 5 bases at V and 5 bases at J, with 13 bases between. The CDR3 sequence is 13 residues long. The CDR3 DNA reads as TGCGCCAGCAGTCCGGGTCCACGGGAGACCCAGTACTTC. Translated, it gives CASSPGPRETQYF.

CDR3 amino acids: CASSLEVDGLTGQYF. The CDR3 coding sequence is TGTGCCAGCAGCTTAGAAGTAGATGGCTTGACAGGGCAGTACTTC. J is TRBJ2-4 and V is TRBV7-2, with 7 bases matching TRBD1. This CDR3 region has 15 residues. Germline V CDR1 and CDR2: SGHTA, FQGNSA. J was trimmed by 13 bases and V by 1 base; bases with no gene match: 13.

This chain joins TRBV9 and TRBJ2-1, with 7 bases matching TRBD2. Trimming removed 0 bases from V and 0 bases from J; junction bases left unmatched: 15. Looked up from germline, CDR1 is SGDLS and CDR2 is YYNGEE. The CDR3 covers 20 residues. The DNA for the CDR3 is TGTGCCAGCAGCGTAGCGGGGGGATCCGCCACCCTTAGCTCCTACAATGAGCAGTTCTTC. It codes for CASSVAGGSATLSSYNEQFF.

The chain employs TRBV29-1 and TRBJ1-1; a weak D match, TRBD1 (6 bases). The CDR3 extends over 11 amino acids. Trimming cost V 6 bases and J 4 bases, with 9 bases left between them. In germline, CDR1 is SQVTM, CDR2 ANQGSEA. CDR3: CSVIRGTEAFF. CDR3 nucleotides: TGCAGCGTCATCAGGGGCACTGAAGCTTTCTTT.

The chain combines TRBV5-8 with TRBJ1-2; possibly TRBD1 for D (5 bases). Germline V gives CDR1 SGHTS, CDR2 YDEGEE. The CDR3 loop spans 16 amino acids. Trimming stripped 6 bases from V and 0 bases from J, with 18 bases between. CDR3 DNA sequence: TGTGCCAGCACCCCGCCCACCCGGGGGACTAACTATGGCTACACCTTC. Translated, it gives CASTPPTRGTNYGYTF.

This clone came up a few times. The chain is built from TRBV5-1 and TRBJ2-1; 13 bases line up with TRBD2. The germline gives CDR1 SGHRS, CDR2 YFSETQ. The CDR3 totals 15 residues. Losses at the gene ends were 5 bases for V and 7 bases for J; bases not matched to a gene: 6. The CDR3 DNA sequence: TGCGCCAGCAGGTTACTAGCGGGAGGGTGGAATGAGCAGTTCTTC. This encodes CASRLLAGGWNEQFF.

The V call is TRBV10-3, the J call TRBJ1-5; D gene unclear. Per the germline V gene, CDR1 is ENHRY and CDR2 is SYGVKD. The germline V and J ends were trimmed by 6 bases and 0 bases, with 6 bases remaining between them. This CDR3 contains 13 residues. This CDR3 is CAISDNSNQPQHF. CDR3 DNA sequence: TGTGCCATCAGCGACAATAGCAATCAGCCCCAGCATTTT.

The chain's CDR3 is CASSSAHSGNTIYF. The DNA of the CDR3 is TGTGCCAGCAGTTCAGCGCACTCTGGAAACACCATATATTTT. V gene TRBV6-1 combines with J gene TRBJ1-3; D not certain. CDR3 length: 14 residues. Between the trimmed V and J ends, which lost 5 bases and 0 bases, there was a span of 8 bases. In germline, CDR1 is MNHNS, CDR2 SASEGT.

The chain recombines TRBV11-2 with TRBJ2-1, with 10 bases aligning to TRBD2. The CDR3 is made up of 16 amino acids. Germline V CDR1 and CDR2: SGHAT, FQNNGV. The V gene end was trimmed by 5 bases and the J gene end by 4 bases; junction bases not matched to a gene: 8. Written as DNA, the CDR3 is TGTGCCAGCAGCCCCGGGGGACTAGCGCCATACAATGAGCAGTTCTTC. Its protein is CASSPGGLAPYNEQFF.

J is TRBJ1-4 and V is TRBV5-6, with 10 bases that match TRBD1. CDR3 length equals 15 residues. The V gene's germline CDR1 is SGHDT and CDR2 YYEEEE. The junction had 3 bases not matched to a gene; V was cut back by 2 bases and J by 5 bases. The CDR3 sequence is CASSLPGQGNEKLFF. In DNA form, the CDR3 reads TGTGCCAGCAGCTTACCGGGACAGGGGAATGAAAAACTGTTTTTT.